One T cell receptor beta chain is described in this entry. Antigen specificity is unknown. Analyses pooled second doses at about 4 or about 12 weeks. This sample stems from a study of T cell responses to AZD1222 COVID-19 vaccine. Study-wide results and limits: The reported proportion of spike-specific TCRs targeting unmutated variant regions was nearly half.

The data were produced by immunoSEQ multiplex PCR, yet TCRdb's version contains in-frame clones alone and is incomplete. Counted here are roughly 60,000 clones, 65% to 80% occurring once; the ten biggest clones make up over 3%. Germline V gene data show CDR1 as SGHAT and CDR2 as FQNNGV. V was shortened by 0 bases and J by 6 bases, with 14 bases between the two germline ends. The CDR3 runs to 15 residues. The chain couples TRBV11-2 to TRBJ1-2, with D possibly being TRBD1 (6 bases). This receptor was obtained from an adult who received the AZD1222 COVID-19 vaccine. Source: peripheral blood, taken 28 days after the second AZD1222 dose. The DNA for the CDR3 is TGTGCCAGCAGCTTAGACCCAGGGGCATTTGATGGCTACACCTTC. Encoded protein: CASSLDPGAFDGYTF.